The 17 T cell receptor beta chains below were found in one sample sequenced in a study of T cells in localized non-small cell lung cancer. Libraries were prepared by immunoSEQ multiplex PCR; TCRdb keeps only in-frame clonotypes and omits some of them. The sample lists roughly 28,000 clones; roughly 87% were seen once. This specimen was peripheral blood, taken before any cancer treatment. These TCRs come from a male donor older than 55 with stage I lung adenocarcinoma.

Only one count was recorded for this clone. This chain joins TRBV7-2 and TRBJ2-4; the D is unclear. This CDR3 is 11 amino acids long. V dropped 3 bases and J dropped 13 bases, with 10 bases sitting between them. Per germline, CDR1 SGHTA and CDR2 FQGNSA. CDR3 sequence reads: CASSFDHAQYF. The CDR3 nucleotides are TGTGCCAGCAGCTTCGACCACGCCCAGTACTTC.

The chain joins TRBV7-9 to TRBJ1-4, with a possible D match to TRBD1 (6 bases). V gave up 1 base and J gave up 6 bases, with 18 bases separating them. The CDR3 extends over 17 amino acids. Germline V CDR1 and CDR2: SEHNR, FQNEAQ (reference sequence). The CDR3 DNA sequence: TGTGCCAGCAGCTTAGTAGCCCAGGGGCGCAGGGATGAAAAACTGTTTTTT. This encodes CASSLVAQGRRDEKLFF.

CDR3 sequence reads: CAISEEGRGYTF. DNA of the CDR3: TGTGCCATCAGTGAGGAAGGAAGAGGCTACACCTTC. The chain is built from TRBV10-3 and TRBJ1-2, with D uncertain. Germline V CDR1 and CDR2: ENHRY, SYGVKD. Trimming left V 2 bases short and J 8 bases short, with 9 bases between. CDR3 length: 12 amino acids.

This chain uses TRBV27 with TRBJ2-3, with TRBD2 identical over 10 bases. Per the germline V gene, CDR1 is MNHEY and CDR2 is SMNVEV (reference sequence). The V gene end was trimmed by 0 bases and the J gene end by 8 bases; junction bases not matched to a gene: 5. This CDR3 contains 15 residues. The CDR3 DNA reads TGTGCCAGCAGTTTATCAGCGGGGGGGTGGAGTACGCAGTATTTT. Encoded protein: CASSLSAGGWSTQYF.

The V gene is TRBV28, the J gene TRBJ2-7; unclear D gene. Germline CDR1 reads MDHEN; CDR2 reads SYDVKM. Trimming pared 2 bases from V and 6 bases from J, leaving 11 bases between. There are 13 residues in the CDR3. The CDR3 coding sequence is TGTGCCAGCAGTTTACTCTCTTCTGGCGAGCAGTACTTC. Its translation is CASSLLSSGEQYF. Using reference TRBV28 and TRBJ2-7 for the parts outside the CDR3, the full variable domain is DVKVTQSSRYLVKRTGEKVFLECVQDMDHENMFWYRQDPGLGLRLIYFSYDVKMKEKGDIPEGYSVSREKKERFSLILESASTNQTSMYLCASSLLSSGEQYFGPGTRLTVT.

This chain joins TRBV7-9 and TRBJ2-7, with unresolved D. CDR1 is SEHNR and CDR2 is FQNEAQ in the germline V gene (reference sequence). The length of the CDR3 is 12 residues. Trimming removed 1 base at V and 7 bases at J, with 8 bases between. The CDR3 DNA reads as TGTGCCAGCAGCTTAGGCGTGGGGGAGCAGTACTTC. It translates to CASSLGVGEQYF.

V is TRBV29-1 and J is TRBJ1-1; D unclear. V gave up 0 bases and J gave up 0 bases, with 11 bases separating them. The CDR3 spans 15 residues. Germline V gene data show CDR1 as SQVTM and CDR2 as ANQGSEA. Here the CDR3 reads CSVEETGLLNTEAFF. In DNA form, the CDR3 reads TGCAGCGTTGAAGAAACCGGACTTTTGAACACTGAAGCTTTCTTT.

V is TRBV29-1 and J is TRBJ2-7; 7 positions agree with TRBD1. V shed 7 bases and J 6 bases; nucleotides not matched to a gene: 6. In germline, CDR1 is SQVTM, CDR2 ANQGSEA. This CDR3 is built from 11 residues. In DNA, the CDR3 is TGCAGCGCCACAGAGGGGGCCGAGCAGTACTTC. Amino acid sequence: CSATEGAEQYF.

The chain's CDR3 is CASSRPGLNTGELFF. CDR3 bases: TGTGCCAGCAGCCGTCCGGGACTTAACACCGGGGAGCTGTTTTTT. The gene calls are TRBV11-2 and TRBJ2-2, with a tentative D call TRBD2 (6 bases). Trimming took off 5 bases at V and 2 bases at J, with 12 bases between the two ends. Germline values: CDR1 SGHAT, CDR2 FQNNGV. CDR3 length equals 15 residues.

This clone was observed once. The V gene is TRBV10-3, the J gene TRBJ2-7, with 8 nucleotides matching TRBD1. V was clipped by 5 bases and J by 7 bases; unmatched bases: 10. The CDR3 has 14 amino acids. Per germline, CDR1 ENHRY and CDR2 SYGVKD. CDR3 residues: CAISSQGAQEEQYF. CDR3 bases: TGTGCCATCAGTAGTCAGGGGGCGCAGGAAGAGCAGTACTTC.

The rearrangement uses TRBV27 and TRBJ2-7, with 8 positions matching TRBD1. This CDR3 comprises 15 residues. Germline lookup yields CDR1 MNHEY and CDR2 SMNVEV (reference sequence). The ends lost 8 bases at V and 3 bases at J; junction bases unmatched: 12. The CDR3 protein is CASSRPGQGFYEQYF. DNA of the CDR3: TGTGCCAGCTCCCGGCCCGGACAGGGTTTCTACGAGCAGTACTTC.

V and J are TRBV13 and TRBJ1-2; TRBD1 matches at 9 bases. The CDR3 consists of 14 residues. CDR1 is PRHDT, CDR2 FYEKMQ, per germline (reference sequence). Unmatched junction bases numbered 5, after V lost 5 bases and J lost 4 bases. CDR3 bases: TGTGCCAGCAGCCAGACAGGGGGTAGCTATGGCTACACCTTC. It encodes CASSQTGGSYGYTF.

This clone was seen more than once but under ten times. The V gene is TRBV18, the J gene TRBJ1-6; D perhaps matches TRBD1 (5 bases). Trimming took off 11 bases at V and 7 bases at J, with 15 bases between the two ends. Germline CDR1 and CDR2: KGHSH and LQKENI. This CDR3 is built from 13 residues. This CDR3 is CALKDSQNSPLHF. Here the CDR3 DNA reads TGTGCCTTAAAAGACAGTCAGAATTCACCCCTCCACTTT.

The rearrangement joins TRBV19 to TRBJ1-2; 8 bases line up with TRBD1. V lost 7 bases, J lost 7 bases, and 5 bases stayed unmatched. The CDR3 contains 12 residues. The germline CDR1 and CDR2 sequences are LNHDA and SQIVND (reference sequence). In DNA form, the CDR3 reads TGTGCCAGTATCGGACAGGGTTTTGGCTACACCTTC. This codes for CASIGQGFGYTF.

CDR3 in DNA: TGCGCCAGCAGCCAAGAGGTATTCAGATCCTATAATTCACCCCTCCACTTT. Its protein product is CASSQEVFRSYNSPLHF. This chain uses TRBV4-1 with TRBJ1-6; D is ambiguous. CDR1 and CDR2 from the germline V gene are MGHRA and YSYEKL. The germline V and J ends were trimmed by 0 bases and 1 base, with 10 bases remaining between them. The CDR3 is 17 residues long.

The chain is built from TRBV5-8 and TRBJ2-3, with D possibly being TRBD1 (5 bases). CDR1 is SGHTS and CDR2 is YDEGEE in the germline V gene. Trimming removed 0 bases from V and 2 bases from J, with 7 bases in between. CDR3 size: 14 residues. In DNA, the CDR3 is TGTGCCAGCAGCTTGGAAGGGGACACAGATACGCAGTATTTT. Amino acid sequence: CASSLEGDTDTQYF.

This rearrangement joins TRBV5-5 to TRBJ1-2; D possibly corresponds to TRBD1 (5 bases). From germline, CDR1 is SGHKS and CDR2 YYEKEE (reference sequence). The V and J ends lost 4 bases and 0 bases respectively, with 13 bases between them. The CDR3 is 15 amino acids. CDR3 loop: CASSPFGRANYGYTF. DNA of the CDR3: TGTGCCAGCAGCCCTTTCGGCAGGGCTAACTATGGCTACACCTTC.